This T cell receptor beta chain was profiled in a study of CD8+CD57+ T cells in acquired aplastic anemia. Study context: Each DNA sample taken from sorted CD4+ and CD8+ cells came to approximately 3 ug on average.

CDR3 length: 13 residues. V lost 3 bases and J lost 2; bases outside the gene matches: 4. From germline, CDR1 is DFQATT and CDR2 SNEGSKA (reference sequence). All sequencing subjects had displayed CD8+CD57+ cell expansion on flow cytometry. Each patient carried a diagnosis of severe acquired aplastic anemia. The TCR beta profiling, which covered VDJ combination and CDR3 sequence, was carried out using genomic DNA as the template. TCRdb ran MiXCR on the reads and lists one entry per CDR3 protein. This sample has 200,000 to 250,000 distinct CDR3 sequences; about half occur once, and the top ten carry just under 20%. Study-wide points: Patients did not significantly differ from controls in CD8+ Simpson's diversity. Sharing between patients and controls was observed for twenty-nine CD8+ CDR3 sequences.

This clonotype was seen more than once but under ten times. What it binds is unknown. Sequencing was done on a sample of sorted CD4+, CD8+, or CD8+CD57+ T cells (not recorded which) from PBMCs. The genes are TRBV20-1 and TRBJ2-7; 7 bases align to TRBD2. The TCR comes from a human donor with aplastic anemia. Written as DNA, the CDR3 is TGCAGTGCTAGTCCTAGCGGAGCCTACGAGCAGTACTTC. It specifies CSASPSGAYEQYF.